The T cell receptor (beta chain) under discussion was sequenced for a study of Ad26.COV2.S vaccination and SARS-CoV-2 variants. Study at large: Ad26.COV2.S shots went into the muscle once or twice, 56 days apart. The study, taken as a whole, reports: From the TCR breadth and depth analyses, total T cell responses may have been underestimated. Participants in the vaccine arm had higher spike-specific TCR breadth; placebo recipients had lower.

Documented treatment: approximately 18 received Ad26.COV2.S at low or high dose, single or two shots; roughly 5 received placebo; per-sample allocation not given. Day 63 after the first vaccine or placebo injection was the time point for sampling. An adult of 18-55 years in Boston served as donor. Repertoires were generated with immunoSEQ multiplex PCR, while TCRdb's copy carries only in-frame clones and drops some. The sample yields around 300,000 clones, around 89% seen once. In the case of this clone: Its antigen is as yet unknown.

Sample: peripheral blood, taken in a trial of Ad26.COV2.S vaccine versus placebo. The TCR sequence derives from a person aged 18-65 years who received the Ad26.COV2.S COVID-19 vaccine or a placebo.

The CDR3 sequence: CASSLALGAYEQYF. Written as DNA, the CDR3 is TGTGCCAGCAGCTTAGCGCTCGGGGCCTACGAGCAGTACTTC. The chain recombines TRBV7-2 with TRBJ2-7, with D possibly being TRBD2 (5 bases). Germline CDR1 is SGHTA and CDR2 is FQGNSA. The CDR3 runs 14 residues. Trimming took 0 bases from V and 2 from J, leaving 8 bases between them.